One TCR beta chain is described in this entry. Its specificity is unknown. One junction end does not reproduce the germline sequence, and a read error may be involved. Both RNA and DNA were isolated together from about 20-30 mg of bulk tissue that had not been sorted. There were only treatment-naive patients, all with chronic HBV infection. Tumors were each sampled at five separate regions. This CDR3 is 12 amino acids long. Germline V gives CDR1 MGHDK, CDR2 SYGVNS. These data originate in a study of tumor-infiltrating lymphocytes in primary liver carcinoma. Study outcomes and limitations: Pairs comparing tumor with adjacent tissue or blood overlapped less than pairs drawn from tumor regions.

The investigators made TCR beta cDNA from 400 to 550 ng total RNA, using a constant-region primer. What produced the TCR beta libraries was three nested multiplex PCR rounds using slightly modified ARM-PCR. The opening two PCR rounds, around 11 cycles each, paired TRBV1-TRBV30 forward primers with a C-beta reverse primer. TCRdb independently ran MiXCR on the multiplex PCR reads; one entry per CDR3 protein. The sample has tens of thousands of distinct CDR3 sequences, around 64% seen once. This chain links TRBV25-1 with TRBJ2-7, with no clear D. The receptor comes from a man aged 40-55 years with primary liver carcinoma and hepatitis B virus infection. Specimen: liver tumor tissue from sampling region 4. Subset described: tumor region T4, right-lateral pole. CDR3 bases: TGCGCCACCCATGGGCATGCCCATGAGCAGTACTTC. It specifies CATHGHAHEQYF.